The clone carrying this T cell receptor (beta chain) was observed at least ten times. Germline loops: CDR1 MGHRA, CDR2 YSYEKL. CDR3 length: 18 amino acids. Trimming took 1 base from V and 0 from J, leaving 16 bases between them. This entry is derived from a study of early T cells in non-severe SARS-CoV-2 infection. Each CDR3 protein gets one entry after TCRdb re-called the 5' RACE reads with MiXCR. In the table there are tens of thousands of distinct CDR3 sequences, about 12% of which are singletons. This receptor was taken from an adult who was a healthcare worker with PCR-confirmed SARS-CoV-2 infection or an uninfected control (not recorded which). The J gene is TRBJ2-4, the V gene TRBV4-1, with D perhaps being TRBD1 or TRBD2 (5 bases each). The source material was whole blood. The CDR3 nucleotides read TGCGCCAGCAGCCAAGGGGACGCCGTAGGACTAGCCAAAAACATTCAGTACTTC. Encoded protein: CASSQGDAVGLAKNIQYF.